This TCR beta chain comes out of a study of blood T cell repertoires in COVID-19. Study-wide context: The United States, Italy and Spain supplied acute and convalescent COVID-19 samples. Sources were T cells, B-cell-depleted T cells, or PBMCs; the material itself was cDNA or gDNA.

CDR3 size: 13 residues. Germline lookup yields CDR1 MGHRA and CDR2 YSYEKL. Trimming took off 2 bases at V and 7 bases at J, with 9 bases between the two ends. The Seattle patients joined while their infection was active and were tracked longitudinally afterward. Sequencing was performed with immunoSEQ multiplex PCR; in TCRdb, only in-frame clones are kept and a portion is missing. Among about 150,000 clones listed, approximately 85% were seen once. The chain joins TRBV4-1 to TRBJ1-5; no clear D. The sequenced sample was peripheral blood. The sequence was obtained from a man between 60 and 75 years old with COVID-19, enrolled during active disease. The CDR3 coding sequence is TGCGCCAGCAGCCAACAGGTTCGACAGCCCCAGCATTTT. Residues: CASSQQVRQPQHF.